A few counts support the clone carrying this T cell receptor (beta chain). Its antigen is not identified. The ends lost 4 bases at V and 6 bases at J; junction bases unmatched: 7. The length of the CDR3 is 15 residues. The germline V gene encodes CDR1 MDHEN and CDR2 SYDVKM. The sample is drawn from a study of vaccination and CD4 T cells after COVID-19. Study context: The convalescents comprised six males and four females, two of them Hispanic. The post-COVID sampling time was a median about 100 days after diagnosis, ranging from 35 to 161. General study points: Median SARS-CoV-2-reactive clonotypes rose from approximately 21 to 38, not significantly.

Using its own MiXCR run on the PCR reads, TCRdb lists one record per CDR3 protein. The sample lists 25,000 or so distinct CDR3 sequences; 45% to 55% were seen once. J is TRBJ1-5 and V is TRBV28, with 9 bases that match TRBD1. The receptor comes from a human donor who had recovered from COVID-19. Sequencing was performed on CD4+ T cells from blood, taken before SARS-CoV-2 vaccination. The CDR3 bases are TGTGCCAGCAGTTCGAGACAGGGGGTTCGTCAGCCCCAGCATTTT. Translated, it gives CASSSRQGVRQPQHF.